This passage covers 26 T cell receptor beta chains from one sample sequenced in a study of siplizumab effects on memory and regulatory T cells. Some clones are missing from TCRdb's copy, which holds only in-frame ones; the method was immunoSEQ multiplex PCR. Here the sample spans just over 60,000 clones, approximately 79% being singletons. Sequenced input: memory CD4+ T cells sorted from blood. Receptors were obtained from a human donor in good health.

A note on this clone: This CDR3 is also generated by other DNA sequences in the sample. This sequence joins TRBV5-1 and TRBJ1-1, with 7 bases identical to TRBD1. Germline assignment: CDR1 SGHRS and CDR2 YFSETQ. Losses at the gene ends were 3 bases for V and 1 base for J; bases not matched to a gene: 3. This CDR3 has 14 amino acids. The CDR3 reads CASSSQGQNTEAFF. CDR3 in DNA: TGCGCCAGCAGCTCACAGGGGCAGAACACTGAAGCTTTCTTT.

This rearrangement joins TRBV18 to TRBJ2-3; D is ambiguous. The V and J ends lost 0 bases and 5 bases respectively, with 6 bases between them. From germline, CDR1 is KGHSH and CDR2 LQKENI. CDR3 length: 13 amino acids. The CDR3 loop reads CASSPPTRDTQYF. In nucleotides, the CDR3 is TGTGCCAGCTCACCACCGACAAGAGATACGCAGTATTTT.

V gene TRBV2 combines with J gene TRBJ1-1; no definite D call. Trimming removed 6 bases from V and 4 bases from J, with 21 bases in between. This CDR3 contains 16 residues. Germline V lookup: CDR1 SNHLY, CDR2 FYNNEI. The CDR3 bases are TGTGCCAGCAGCGACGGGGTTCTCCGGGGTGCCACTGAAGCTTTCTTT. Encoded protein: CASSDGVLRGATEAFF.

CDR3 in DNA: TGTGCCAGCAGCTTAGAGGGGAACACTGAAGCTTTCTTT. Protein: CASSLEGNTEAFF. The rearrangement links TRBV7-9 to TRBJ1-1, with D unclear. Per germline, CDR1 SEHNR and CDR2 FQNEAQ (reference sequence). Trimming took 1 base from V and 1 from J, leaving 4 bases between them. The CDR3 sequence is 13 residues long.

The chain is built from TRBV19 and TRBJ2-7, with D perhaps TRBD2 (5 bases). The CDR3 has 15 amino acids. The germline V gene has CDR1 LNHDA and CDR2 SQIVND (reference sequence). V was trimmed by 2 bases and J by 9 bases, leaving 20 bases between them. The CDR3 region is CASSIQGGVHTAQYF. The CDR3 DNA follows: TGTGCCAGTAGTATACAAGGAGGAGTCCACACAGCGCAGTACTTC.

A remark on this clone: Other DNA sequences in this specimen translate into the identical CDR3. The rearrangement uses TRBV2 and TRBJ1-5; 10 bases line up with TRBD1. Trimming at V came to 4 bases and at J to 5 bases, leaving 2 bases not matched to a gene. This CDR3 is built from 14 residues. Germline values: CDR1 SNHLY, CDR2 FYNNEI. The CDR3 nucleotides read TGTGCCAGCAGTGGACAGGGGGCCCATCAGCCCCAGCATTTT. It codes for CASSGQGAHQPQHF.

V gene TRBV2 combines with J gene TRBJ2-7; no clear D gene. Trimming removed 4 bases at V and 3 bases at J, with 4 bases between. This CDR3 contains 11 residues. Germline V gene sequence: CDR1 SNHLY, CDR2 FYNNEI. This CDR3 is CASSGDYEQYF. CDR3 nucleotide sequence: TGTGCCAGCAGTGGAGACTACGAGCAGTACTTC. Variable domain in full (rest from reference TRBV2 and TRBJ2-7): EPEVTQTPSHQVTQMGQEVILRCVPISNHLYFYWYRQILGQKVEFLVSFYNNEISEKSEIFDDQFSVERPDGSNFTLKIRSTKLEDSAMYFCASSGDYEQYFGPGTRLTVT.

This clone was seen once. This chain connects TRBV7-6 to TRBJ1-1; D unclear. Germline V gene sequence: CDR1 SGHVS, CDR2 FNYEAQ. This CDR3 contains 13 residues. The germline V and J ends were trimmed by 0 bases and 1 base, with 3 bases remaining between them. CDR3 sequence reads: CASSLAGNTEAFF. CDR3 coding DNA: TGTGCCAGCAGCTTAGCGGGGAACACTGAAGCTTTCTTT.

The rearrangement joins TRBV2 to TRBJ2-3; TRBD2 is a possible D gene (6 bases). With 5 bases removed from V and 0 bases from J, the gap between germline ends came to 12 bases. CDR3 length equals 15 residues. Germline V gives CDR1 SNHLY, CDR2 FYNNEI. DNA of the CDR3: TGTGCCAGCAGTTATAGCGGCCCCAGCACAGATACGCAGTATTTT. Its translation is CASSYSGPSTDTQYF.

V usage is TRBV28 and J usage is TRBJ2-7, with 9 positions matching TRBD1. The CDR3 totals 15 residues. V lost 3 bases, J lost 0 bases, and 3 bases stayed unmatched. Germline values: CDR1 MDHEN, CDR2 SYDVKM. In DNA form, the CDR3 reads TGTGCCAGCAGTTTTACAGGGGGCGTCTCCTACGAGCAGTACTTC. Amino acids: CASSFTGGVSYEQYF. The full variable domain, with the rest looked up from reference TRBV28 and TRBJ2-7, is DVKVTQSSRYLVKRTGEKVFLECVQDMDHENMFWYRQDPGLGLRLIYFSYDVKMKEKGDIPEGYSVSREKKERFSLILESASTNQTSMYLCASSFTGGVSYEQYFGPGTRLTVT.

V usage is TRBV23-1 and J usage is TRBJ2-2; D gene uncertain. TRBV23-1 counts as an open reading frame of uncertain function. This CDR3 comprises 14 residues. V lost 0 bases and J 5 bases, leaving 7 bases between the germline ends. The CDR3 region is CASSQSDKTGELFF. The DNA for the CDR3 is TGCGCCAGCAGTCAATCTGATAAAACCGGGGAGCTGTTTTTT.

The CDR3 bases are TGTGCCAGTAGTATAGATCCGGGATCGAGGGGCTACACCTTC. This encodes CASSIDPGSRGYTF. The V gene is TRBV19, the J gene TRBJ1-2; D unresolved. CDR1 and CDR2 from the germline V gene are LNHDA and SQIVND (reference sequence). The CDR3 consists of 14 residues. Between the trimmed V and J ends, which lost 0 bases and 8 bases, there was a span of 13 bases.

The V gene is TRBV5-4, the J gene TRBJ2-3, with 9 bases that match TRBD2. This CDR3 contains 16 residues. V was clipped by 4 bases and J by 5 bases; unmatched bases: 11. Germline V gives CDR1 SGHNT, CDR2 YYREEE (reference sequence). CDR3 in DNA: TGTGCCAGCAGCCGATCTTTAGCGGGGGCTGGAGATACGCAGTATTTT. It translates to CASSRSLAGAGDTQYF.

The chain is built from TRBV6-1 and TRBJ1-6, with D possibly being TRBD1 (5 bases). The CDR3 contains 15 residues. The germline CDR1 and CDR2 sequences are MNHNS and SASEGT. Trimming pared 11 bases from V and 7 bases from J, leaving 21 bases between. In DNA form, the CDR3 reads TGTGCCGGAAGTACCGGGACCCCTGGAAATTCACCCCTCCACTTT. It translates to CAGSTGTPGNSPLHF.

The chain couples TRBV29-1 to TRBJ2-2; TRBD1 matches 9 bases. The CDR3 is 18 residues long. Germline V CDR1 and CDR2: SQVTM, ANQGSEA. V shed 6 bases and J 5 bases; nucleotides not matched to a gene: 19. Here the CDR3 DNA reads TGCAGCGTAGGGAACGGGACAGGGCTTGAGAGTGGTACCGGGGAGCTGTTTTTT. This gives the protein CSVGNGTGLESGTGELFF.

This clone was recorded a few times. V gene TRBV5-4 combines with J gene TRBJ2-4; 8 positions agree with TRBD1. CDR1 is SGHNT and CDR2 is YYREEE in the germline V gene (reference sequence). This CDR3 region has 18 residues. V lost 5 bases to trimming and J lost 0 bases; unmatched junction nucleotides: 13. Here the CDR3 reads CASSGQGSASLAKNIQYF. For the CDR3, the DNA is TGTGCCAGCAGTGGACAGGGAAGTGCCTCGTTAGCCAAAAACATTCAGTACTTC. The complete variable domain, with remaining parts taken from reference TRBV5-4 and TRBJ2-4, reads ETGVTQSPTHLIKTRGQQVTLRCSSQSGHNTVSWYQQALGQGPQFIFQYYREEENGRGNFPPRFSGLQFPNYSSELNVNALELDDSALYLCASSGQGSASLAKNIQYFGAGTRLSVL.

The sample holds a few counts of this clone. The V gene is TRBV11-2, the J gene TRBJ2-6, with D unclear. The CDR3 covers 14 residues. With 2 bases removed from V and 0 bases from J, the gap between germline ends came to 2 bases. Germline CDR1 and CDR2: SGHAT and FQNNGV. The CDR3 DNA follows: TGTGCCAGCAGCTTACCCTCTGGGGCCAACGTCCTGACTTTC. Protein product: CASSLPSGANVLTF.

The chain employs TRBV7-2 and TRBJ1-3; D ambiguous. This CDR3 has 14 amino acids. With 2 bases removed from V and 2 bases from J, the gap between germline ends came to 7 bases. In germline, CDR1 is SGHTA, CDR2 FQGNSA. DNA of the CDR3: TGTGCCAGCAGCTTACAGGCAGCTGGAAACACCATATATTTT. Translated: CASSLQAAGNTIYF.

The V call is TRBV9, the J call TRBJ2-1, with unresolved D. This CDR3 contains 11 residues. Germline CDR1 SGDLS, CDR2 YYNGEE. Trimming pared 3 bases from V and 5 bases from J, leaving 3 bases between. This chain's CDR3 is CASSGNNEQFF. The CDR3 DNA is TGTGCCAGCAGCGGAAACAATGAGCAGTTCTTC.

The chain couples TRBV10-2 to TRBJ2-5; 7 bases are shared with TRBD2. The CDR3 consists of 15 residues. V shed 6 bases and J 9 bases; nucleotides not matched to a gene: 16. Germline lookup yields CDR1 WSHSY and CDR2 SAAADI. The chain's CDR3 is CASSTNISPREAQYF. The CDR3 DNA sequence: TGCGCCAGCAGCACCAATATCAGCCCTCGGGAGGCCCAGTACTTC.

The chain recombines TRBV2 with TRBJ1-3; 7 nucleotides align to TRBD1. This CDR3 has 14 residues. V dropped 2 bases and J dropped 2; count of bases not matched to a gene: 0. Germline V lookup: CDR1 SNHLY, CDR2 FYNNEI. The DNA for the CDR3 is TGTGCCAGCAGTGAACAGGGGGCTGGAAACACCATATATTTT. As protein: CASSEQGAGNTIYF.

The chain carries TRBV5-1 and TRBJ1-1, with D possibly matching TRBD1 (5 bases). V was shortened by 2 bases and J by 4 bases, with 15 bases between the two germline ends. Germline V gives CDR1 SGHRS, CDR2 YFSETQ. The CDR3 length is 15 residues. CDR3: CASSLSRDLGTEAFF. The CDR3 nucleotides are TGCGCCAGCAGCTTATCGCGGGACTTGGGCACTGAAGCTTTCTTT.

This chain links TRBV4-2 with TRBJ2-3; 10 positions agree with TRBD2. V lost 5 bases to trimming and J lost 5 bases; unmatched junction nucleotides: 10. The germline CDR1 and CDR2 sequences are LGHNA and YNFKEQ. The CDR3 is 16 residues long. CDR3 residues: CASSVRSGGAEDTQYF. CDR3 DNA: TGTGCCAGCAGCGTCCGGAGCGGGGGGGCCGAAGATACGCAGTATTTT.

The chain links TRBV30 to TRBJ1-2, with D unresolved. Germline loops: CDR1 GTSNPN, CDR2 SVGIG (reference sequence). The CDR3 spans 12 residues. With 3 bases removed from V and 4 bases from J, the gap between germline ends came to 9 bases. DNA of the CDR3: TGTGCCTGGAGATGGGCCAGCTATGGCTACACCTTC. Protein: CAWRWASYGYTF.

The chain is built from TRBV25-1 and TRBJ2-1; 8 bases agree with TRBD1. Germline V lookup: CDR1 MGHDK, CDR2 SYGVNS. The V gene end was trimmed by 3 bases and the J gene end by 5 bases; junction bases not matched to a gene: 6. This CDR3 has 15 residues. The CDR3 bases are TGTGCCAGCAGTGACTGGGGACAGGATGACAATGAGCAGTTCTTC. This encodes CASSDWGQDDNEQFF. Supplemented by reference TRBV25-1 and TRBJ2-1, the full variable domain reads EADIYQTPRYLVIGTGKKITLECSQTMGHDKMYWYQQDPGMELHLIHYSYGVNSTEKGDLSSESTVSRIRTEHFPLTLESARPSHTSQYLCASSDWGQDDNEQFFGPGTRLTVL.

The CDR3 bases are TGTGCCAGCAGCTTCCGTAACGGAAAGAATCAGCCCCAGCATTTT. Protein: CASSFRNGKNQPQHF. The chain joins TRBV5-6 to TRBJ1-5; the D is unclear. The CDR3 loop spans 15 amino acids. Between the trimmed V and J ends, which lost 2 bases and 4 bases, there was a span of 13 bases. Germline assignment: CDR1 SGHDT and CDR2 YYEEEE.